These 15 T cell receptor beta chains share one sample of origin, sequenced in a study of T cells in Graves' hyperthyroidism and ophthalmopathy (dated by TCRdb to the late 2010s). Receptor amplification or capture employed multiplex PCR. The sequencing machine was an Illumina HiSeq 2000. TCR beta CDR3 regions were amplified from RNA transcripts. For the first round of RT-PCR on the TCR CDR3, the HTBI primer set was used together with the Qiagen OneStep RT-PCR kit. TCRdb reran the public reads through fastp at Q25 and MiXCR, keeping productive beta chains. Under each unique CDR3 protein, matching rows form one entry showing the most common genes and DNA. Here the sample has about 180,000 distinct CDR3 sequences; approximately 17% occur a single time. In total, the top ten clones hold 25% to 35% of the sample. The sample taken for sequencing was blood. The receptors were gathered from a woman aged 45 to 65 with Graves' hyperthyroidism.

The genes are TRBV2 and TRBJ2-1; no firm D call. The germline V gene has CDR1 SNHLY and CDR2 FYNNEI. V lost 0 bases and J 5 bases, leaving 11 bases between the germline ends. This CDR3 region has 15 residues. As DNA, the CDR3 is TGTGCCAGCAGTGAAGCCCGGACCCCCCACAATGAGCAGTTCTTC. Translated, it gives CASSEARTPHNEQFF.

This sequence joins TRBV28 and TRBJ1-1, with 10 bases that match TRBD1. Germline V gene lookup returns CDR1 MDHEN and CDR2 SYDVKM. CDR3 length: 14 residues. V was clipped by 5 bases and J by 8 bases; unmatched bases: 8. CDR3 sequence reads: CASSPGTGVGEAFF. DNA for the CDR3: TGTGCCAGCAGTCCCGGGACAGGGGTAGGGGAAGCTTTCTTT.

This clonotype was counted at least ten times. The chain recombines TRBV7-2 with TRBJ1-2; maybe TRBD1 (6 bases). V was pared by 2 bases and J by 3 bases, with 16 bases between. There are 16 residues in the CDR3. Germline-derived CDR1 and CDR2 are SGHTA and FQGNSA. CDR3: CASSLIGGGGDYGYTF. Here the CDR3 DNA reads TGTGCCAGCAGCTTAATAGGGGGAGGCGGCGACTATGGCTACACCTTC.

This clonotype showed up many times. The genes are TRBV11-2 and TRBJ2-5; D call uncertain. V dropped 2 bases and J dropped 7 bases, with 5 bases sitting between them. The germline CDR1 and CDR2 sequences are SGHAT and FQNNGV. CDR3 length: 11 residues. CDR3 residues: CASSLLWTQYF. CDR3 DNA sequence: TGTGCCAGCAGCTTACTTTGGACCCAGTACTTC.

This clonotype was recorded many times. The chain joins TRBV4-3 to TRBJ1-4; 8 bases fit TRBD1. CDR3 length: 17 amino acids. Germline V gene sequence: CDR1 LGHNA, CDR2 YSLEER. J lost 4 bases, V lost 1 base, and 8 bases had no gene match. CDR3 DNA: TGCGCCAGCAGCCAAGTCCCCGGGACAGGCCTTAATGAAAAACTGTTTTTT. It specifies CASSQVPGTGLNEKLFF.

There are many counts of this clonotype. The gene calls are TRBV7-2 and TRBJ1-1; 9 bases line up with TRBD1. Trimming at V came to 5 bases and at J to 7 bases, leaving 5 bases not matched to a gene. The V gene's germline CDR1 is SGHTA and CDR2 FQGNSA. The CDR3 spans 13 residues. CDR3 DNA sequence: TGTGCCAGCAGCACAGGGGGCTGGAATGAAGCTTTCTTT. It codes for CASSTGGWNEAFF.

CDR3 protein: CASSTAGEATSNTGELFF. In DNA, the CDR3 is TGTGCCAGTAGTACCGCCGGGGAGGCGACCTCGAACACCGGGGAGCTGTTTTTT. This chain links TRBV19 with TRBJ2-2; tentative D call: TRBD2 (6 bases). The CDR3 is made up of 18 amino acids. Germline loops: CDR1 LNHDA, CDR2 SQIVND (reference sequence). V dropped 4 bases and J dropped 0 bases, with 18 bases sitting between them.

This clonotype was seen a single time. The chain joins TRBV20-1 to TRBJ1-1; D remains ambiguous. Germline V gene sequence: CDR1 DFQATT, CDR2 SNEGSKA (reference sequence). Trimming removed 4 bases at V and 4 bases at J, with 19 bases between. CDR3 length equals 15 residues. CDR3 sequence reads: CSAKAPGKGLTEAFF. The CDR3, as DNA: TGCAGTGCTAAAGCTCCCGGGAAAGGCCTCACTGAAGCTTTCTTT.

This clonotype showed up many times. The chain uses TRBV12-3 or TRBV12-4 and TRBJ2-1; tentatively, D is TRBD2 (7 bases). V was clipped by 3 bases and J by 11 bases, with 14 bases between them. The CDR3 spans 13 residues. The CDR3 coding sequence is TGTGCCAGCAGTTTGGGGGGGCAGGGTAAGCAGTTCTTC. It is translated as CASSLGGQGKQFF.

This clonotype has at least ten counts. The chain recombines TRBV7-2 with TRBJ1-1; the D gene is possibly TRBD1 (5 bases). Germline loops: CDR1 SGHTA, CDR2 FQGNSA. V lost 1 base to trimming and J lost 0 bases, with 12 bases between them. CDR3 size: 16 residues. CDR3 sequence (DNA): TGTGCCAGCAGCTTAGGGGGGGTTAGCATGAACACTGAAGCTTTCTTT. It encodes CASSLGGVSMNTEAFF.

In this sample, this clonotype turned up many times. The chain couples TRBV5-8 to TRBJ1-1; D remains unclear. This CDR3 contains 14 residues. The germline V gene encodes CDR1 SGHTS and CDR2 YDEGEE. Trimming left V 3 bases short and J 6 bases short, with 15 bases between. DNA of the CDR3: TGTGCCAGCAGCTCGTACGATATATCGGCTGAAGCTTTCTTT. This translates into CASSSYDISAEAFF. The variable domain in full, completed from reference TRBV5-8 and TRBJ1-1, reads EAGVTQSPTHLIKTRGQQATLRCSPISGHTSVYWYQQALGLGLQFLLWYDEGEERNRGNFPPRFSGRQFPNYSSELNVNALELEDSALYLCASSSYDISAEAFFGQGTRLTVV.

This clonotype occurred many times. The genes are TRBV6-5 and TRBJ2-2; 9 bases map to TRBD1. Losses at the gene ends were 2 bases for V and 5 bases for J; bases not matched to a gene: 15. CDR1 is MNHEY and CDR2 is SVGAGI in the germline V gene. This CDR3 is built from 19 residues. The CDR3 spells CASSYHLSGTGSRTGELFF. The CDR3 region has the DNA TGTGCCAGCAGTTACCACCTTTCCGGGACAGGGTCGAGAACCGGGGAGCTGTTTTTT.

This clonotype was seen ten or more times. This chain connects TRBV28 to TRBJ1-2; D gene unclear. Germline CDR1 and CDR2: MDHEN and SYDVKM. The germline V and J ends were trimmed by 7 bases and 2 bases, with 8 bases remaining between them. This CDR3 comprises 12 residues. This CDR3 reads CASTSGNYGYTF. Here the CDR3 DNA reads TGTGCCAGCACCTCTGGGAACTATGGCTACACCTTC.

This clonotype was recorded at least ten times. This chain uses TRBV11-2 with TRBJ1-2, with 8 bases identical to TRBD1. The junction had 6 bases not matched to a gene; V was cut back by 1 base and J by 8 bases. The germline CDR1 and CDR2 sequences are SGHAT and FQNNGV. The CDR3 sequence is 14 residues long. The CDR3 bases are TGTGCCAGCAGCTTAGCCCAGGGGGCCGGCGGCTACACCTTC. Translating it yields CASSLAQGAGGYTF.

This clonotype has at least ten counts. The chain has TRBV10-3 and TRBJ2-1; D might be TRBD1 (6 bases). The germline CDR1 and CDR2 sequences are ENHRY and SYGVKD. V was trimmed by 6 bases and J by 6 bases, leaving 12 bases between them. This CDR3 has 13 residues. CDR3 protein: CAIRRTDPNEQFF. In DNA form, the CDR3 reads TGTGCCATCAGACGGACAGACCCCAATGAGCAGTTCTTC.